This paragraph reports one T cell receptor beta chain. Its specificity is unknown. TCR beta CDR3 regions were amplified from RNA transcripts. The first round was an RT-PCR with HTBI primers, and the second round was a multiplex PCR. Each CDR3 protein gets one entry after TCRdb re-called the multiplex PCR reads with MiXCR. The table lists some 410,000 distinct CDR3 sequences, more than 20% of them singletons. The data are from a study of Graves' ophthalmopathy and Graves' hyperthyroidism. Study-level information: Peripheral blood was gathered at the point of initial diagnosis, before any treatment started. Study results and limitations: From stable hyperthyroidism, ophthalmopathy was separated by a 13-signature model with 85% to 90% sensitivity and roughly 84% specificity. For predicting ophthalmopathy progression, the model had about 66% sensitivity and under 85% specificity.

V lost 5 bases and J 6 bases, leaving 17 bases between the germline ends. Germline CDR1 reads SNHLY; CDR2 reads FYNNEI. The CDR3 length is 15 residues. Sample: peripheral blood. This TCR derives from a woman in her late teens or twenties with stable Graves' hyperthyroidism. The chain uses TRBV2 and TRBJ1-5; a weak D match, TRBD1 (6 bases). CDR3: CASSKDRRGSQPQHF. In DNA, the CDR3 is TGTGCCAGCAGTAAAGACAGGCGGGGCAGTCAGCCCCAGCATTTT.